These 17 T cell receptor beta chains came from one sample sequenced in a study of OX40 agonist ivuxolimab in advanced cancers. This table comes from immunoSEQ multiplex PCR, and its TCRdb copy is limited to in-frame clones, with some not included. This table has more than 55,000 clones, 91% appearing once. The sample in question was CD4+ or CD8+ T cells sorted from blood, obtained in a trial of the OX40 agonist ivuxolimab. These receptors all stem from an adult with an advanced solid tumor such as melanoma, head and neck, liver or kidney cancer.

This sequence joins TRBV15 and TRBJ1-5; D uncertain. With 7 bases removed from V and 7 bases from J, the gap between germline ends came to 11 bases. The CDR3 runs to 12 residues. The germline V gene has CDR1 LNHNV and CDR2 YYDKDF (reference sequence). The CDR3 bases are TGTGCCACCACCGTCGTCGGCCAGCCCCAGCATTTT. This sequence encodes CATTVVGQPQHF.

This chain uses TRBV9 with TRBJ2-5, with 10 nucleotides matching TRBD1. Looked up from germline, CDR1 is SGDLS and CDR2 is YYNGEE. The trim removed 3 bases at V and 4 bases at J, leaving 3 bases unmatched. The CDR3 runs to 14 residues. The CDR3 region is CASSAGDRGETQYF. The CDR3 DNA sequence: TGTGCCAGCAGCGCGGGGGACAGGGGAGAGACCCAGTACTTC.

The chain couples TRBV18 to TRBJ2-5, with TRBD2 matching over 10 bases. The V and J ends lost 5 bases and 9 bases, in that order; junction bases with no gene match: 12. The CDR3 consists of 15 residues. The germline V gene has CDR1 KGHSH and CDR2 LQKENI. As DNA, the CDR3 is TGTGCCAGCTCAAACCAGGGACTAGCGTCGGGGGCCCAGTACTTC. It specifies CASSNQGLASGAQYF.

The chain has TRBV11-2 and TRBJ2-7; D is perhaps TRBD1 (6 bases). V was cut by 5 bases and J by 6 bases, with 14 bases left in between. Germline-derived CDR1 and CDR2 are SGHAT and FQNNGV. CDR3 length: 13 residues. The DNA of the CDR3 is TGTGCCAGCAGCACCCACAGGGTCGGCGAGCAGTACTTC. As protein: CASSTHRVGEQYF.

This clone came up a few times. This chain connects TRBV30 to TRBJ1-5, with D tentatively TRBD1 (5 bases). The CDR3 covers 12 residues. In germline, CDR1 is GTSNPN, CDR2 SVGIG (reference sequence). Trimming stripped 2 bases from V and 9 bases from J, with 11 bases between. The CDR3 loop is CAWSTQGRPQHF. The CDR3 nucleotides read TGTGCCTGGAGTACCCAGGGAAGGCCCCAGCATTTT.

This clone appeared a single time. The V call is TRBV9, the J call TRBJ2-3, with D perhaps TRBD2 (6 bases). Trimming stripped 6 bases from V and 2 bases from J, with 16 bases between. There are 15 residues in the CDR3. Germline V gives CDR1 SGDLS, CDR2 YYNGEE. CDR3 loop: CASTFGSGYTDTQYF. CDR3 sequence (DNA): TGTGCCAGCACCTTCGGTAGCGGATACACAGATACGCAGTATTTT.

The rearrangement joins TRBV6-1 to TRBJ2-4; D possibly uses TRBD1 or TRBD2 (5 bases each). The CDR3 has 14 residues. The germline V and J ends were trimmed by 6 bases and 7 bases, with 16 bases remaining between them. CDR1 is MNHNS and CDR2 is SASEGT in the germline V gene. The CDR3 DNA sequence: TGTGCCAGCAGCCCCCGGGGCCACGGGAACATTCAGTACTTC. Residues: CASSPRGHGNIQYF.

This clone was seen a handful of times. The CDR3 reads CASSPRKTSGTLYEQYF. The CDR3 DNA follows: TGTGCCAGCAGTCCCAGGAAGACTAGCGGGACACTTTACGAGCAGTACTTC. J is TRBJ2-7 and V is TRBV27, with TRBD2 identical over 11 bases. Germline values: CDR1 MNHEY, CDR2 SMNVEV (reference sequence). This CDR3 is built from 17 residues. V shed 5 bases and J 4 bases; nucleotides not matched to a gene: 13.

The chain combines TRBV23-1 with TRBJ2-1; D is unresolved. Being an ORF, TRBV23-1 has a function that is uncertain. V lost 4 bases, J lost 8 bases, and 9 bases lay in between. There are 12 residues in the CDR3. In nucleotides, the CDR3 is TGCGCCAGCAGTCGTAGGCCTCATGAGCAGTTCTTC. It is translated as CASSRRPHEQFF.

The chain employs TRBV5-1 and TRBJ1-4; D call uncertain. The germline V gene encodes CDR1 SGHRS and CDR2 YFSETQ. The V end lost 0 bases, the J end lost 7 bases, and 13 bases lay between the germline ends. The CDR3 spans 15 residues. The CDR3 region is CASSLEASPLEKLFF. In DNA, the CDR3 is TGCGCCAGCAGCTTGGAGGCCAGCCCCCTTGAAAAACTGTTTTTT.

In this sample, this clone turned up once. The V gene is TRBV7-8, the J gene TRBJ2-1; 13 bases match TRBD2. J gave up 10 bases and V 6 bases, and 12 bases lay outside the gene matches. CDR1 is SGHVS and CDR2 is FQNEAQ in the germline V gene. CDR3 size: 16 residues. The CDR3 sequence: CASRLQTSGRPGEQFF. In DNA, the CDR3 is TGTGCCAGCAGGTTACAGACTAGCGGGAGGCCGGGAGAGCAGTTCTTC.

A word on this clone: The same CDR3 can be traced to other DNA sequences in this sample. The CDR3 DNA sequence: TGTGCCAGCAGCCGACGTGGGGGGGTCGGATACGAGCAGTACTTC. Protein sequence: CASSRRGGVGYEQYF. This chain links TRBV5-6 with TRBJ2-7; 7 bases are shared with TRBD2. There are 15 residues in the CDR3. From germline, CDR1 is SGHDT and CDR2 YYEEEE. V lost 4 bases to trimming and J lost 4 bases; unmatched junction nucleotides: 11.

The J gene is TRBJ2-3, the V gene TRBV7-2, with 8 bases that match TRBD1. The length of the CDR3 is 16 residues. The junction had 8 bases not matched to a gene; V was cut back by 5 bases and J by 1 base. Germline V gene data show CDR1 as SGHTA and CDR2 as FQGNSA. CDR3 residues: CASSPQGALGTDTQYF. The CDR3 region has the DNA TGTGCCAGCAGCCCTCAGGGGGCTCTTGGCACAGATACGCAGTATTTT. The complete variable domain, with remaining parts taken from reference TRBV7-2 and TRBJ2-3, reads GAGVSQSPSNKVTEKGKDVELRCDPISGHTALYWYRQSLGQGLEFLIYFQGNSAPDKSGLPSDRFSAERTGGSVSTLTIQRTQQEDSAVYLCASSPQGALGTDTQYFGPGTRLTVL.

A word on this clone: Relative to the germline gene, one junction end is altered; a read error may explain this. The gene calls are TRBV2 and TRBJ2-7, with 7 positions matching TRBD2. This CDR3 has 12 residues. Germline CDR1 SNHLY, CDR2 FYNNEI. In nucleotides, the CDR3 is TGTGCCAGCAGTGAAGACGGGACTAATAGGGCCTTC. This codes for CASSEDGTNRAF.

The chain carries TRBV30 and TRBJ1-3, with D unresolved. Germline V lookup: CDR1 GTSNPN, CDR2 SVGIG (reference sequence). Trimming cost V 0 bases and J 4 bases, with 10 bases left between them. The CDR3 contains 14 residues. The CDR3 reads CAWSVVRVGNTIYF. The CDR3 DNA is TGTGCCTGGAGTGTGGTTAGGGTCGGAAACACCATATATTTT. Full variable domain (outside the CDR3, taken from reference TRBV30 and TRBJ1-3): SQTIHQWPATLVQPVGSPLSLECTVEGTSNPNLYWYRQAAGRGLQLLFYSVGIGQISSEVPQNLSASRPQDRQFILSSKKLLLSDSGFYLCAWSVVRVGNTIYFGEGSWLTVV.

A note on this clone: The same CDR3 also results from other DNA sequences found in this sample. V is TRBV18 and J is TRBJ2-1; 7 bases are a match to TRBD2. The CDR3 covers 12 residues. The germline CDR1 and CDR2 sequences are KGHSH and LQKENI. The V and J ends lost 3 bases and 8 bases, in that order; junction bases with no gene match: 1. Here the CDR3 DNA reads TGTGCCAGCTCACCTGGGGGGGATGAGCAGTTCTTC. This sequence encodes CASSPGGDEQFF. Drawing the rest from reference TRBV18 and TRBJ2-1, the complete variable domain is NAGVMQNPRHLVRRRGQEARLRCSPMKGHSHVYWYRQLPEEGLKFMVYLQKENIIDESGMPKERFSAEFPKEGPSILRIQQVVRGDSAAYFCASSPGGDEQFFGPGTRLTVL.

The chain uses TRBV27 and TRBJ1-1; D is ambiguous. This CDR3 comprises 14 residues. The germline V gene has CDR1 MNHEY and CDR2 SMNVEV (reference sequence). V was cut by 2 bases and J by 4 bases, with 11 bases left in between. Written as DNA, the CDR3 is TGTGCCAGCAGTTTAGGGCGGGGAGGCACTGAAGCTTTCTTT. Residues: CASSLGRGGTEAFF.